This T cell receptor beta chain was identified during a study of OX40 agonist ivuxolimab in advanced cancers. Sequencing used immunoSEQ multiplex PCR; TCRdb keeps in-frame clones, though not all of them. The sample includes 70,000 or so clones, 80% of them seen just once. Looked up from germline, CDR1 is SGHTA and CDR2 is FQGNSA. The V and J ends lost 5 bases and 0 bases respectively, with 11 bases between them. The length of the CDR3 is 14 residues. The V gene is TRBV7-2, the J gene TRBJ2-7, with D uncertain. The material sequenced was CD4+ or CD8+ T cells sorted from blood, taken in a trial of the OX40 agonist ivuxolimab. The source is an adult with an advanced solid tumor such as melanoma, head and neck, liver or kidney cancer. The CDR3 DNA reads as TGTGCCAGCAGCCCTGGCGGTAGCTCCTACGAGCAGTACTTC. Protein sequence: CASSPGGSSYEQYF.